Described below is a single T cell receptor (beta chain) sequence and its context. Antigen: not known. This specimen belongs to a study of identifying expanded T cells in peripheral blood. Study-level findings and limits: Differentially abundant clones: 0.95 to 1.5 between replicates, about 17 at about 13 days, 19 at four. Clone count variance between approximately two-week samples rose with total template count.

Produced via immunoSEQ multiplex PCR; TCRdb's table is partial and in-frame only. The profile shows 55,000 to 60,000 clones, around 90% of them singletons. Trimming shortened V by 0 bases and J by 6 bases, and 12 bases separated the two germline ends. The CDR3 has 15 amino acids. Germline assignment: CDR1 MNHNY and CDR2 SVGAGI (reference sequence). The chain combines TRBV6-6 with TRBJ1-5, with D tentatively TRBD1 (6 bases). The TCR sequence derives from a person aged 18 to 69 in good health. Sample: blood. In DNA form, the CDR3 reads TGTGCCAGCAGTTACTCAGGGGGGGCTGGTCAGCCCCAGCATTTT. Residues: CASSYSGGAGQPQHF.